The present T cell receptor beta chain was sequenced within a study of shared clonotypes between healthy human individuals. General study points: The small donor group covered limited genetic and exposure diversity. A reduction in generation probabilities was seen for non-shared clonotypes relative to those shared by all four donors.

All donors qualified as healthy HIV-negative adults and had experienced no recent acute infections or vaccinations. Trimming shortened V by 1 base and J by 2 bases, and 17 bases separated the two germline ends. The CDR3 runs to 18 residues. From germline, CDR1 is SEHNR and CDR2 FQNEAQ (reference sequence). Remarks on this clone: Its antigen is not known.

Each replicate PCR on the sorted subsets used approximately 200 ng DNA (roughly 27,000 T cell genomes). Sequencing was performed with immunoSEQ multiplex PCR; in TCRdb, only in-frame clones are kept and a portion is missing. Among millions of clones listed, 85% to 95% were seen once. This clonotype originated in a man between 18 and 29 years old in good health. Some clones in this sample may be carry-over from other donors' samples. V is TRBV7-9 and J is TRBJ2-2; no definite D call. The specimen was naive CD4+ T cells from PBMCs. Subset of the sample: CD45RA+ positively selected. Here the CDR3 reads CASSLVEPWSDNTGELFF. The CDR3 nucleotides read TGTGCCAGCAGCTTAGTTGAACCGTGGTCAGATAACACCGGGGAGCTGTTTTTT.